These 6 T cell receptor beta chains were all obtained from the same sample, sequenced in a study of monozygotic twins with inflammatory bowel disease. No DNA is given; TCRdb re-called the 5' RACE reads and lists each CDR3 protein once. Across approximately 330,000 distinct CDR3 sequences, the top ten clones capture over 2% of the sample. The sample taken for sequencing was blood. The receptors here all came from a human donor with ulcerative colitis or Crohn's disease, or a healthy co-twin of an affected twin (not recorded which).

The V and J genes are TRBV12-3 or TRBV12-4 and TRBJ2-5; TCRdb gives TRBD2 as the D gene, but with no DNA this cannot be confirmed. The CDR3 extends over 16 amino acids. The CDR3 spells CASSDTGTSGLETQYF.

The chain joins TRBV30 to TRBJ1-3; TCRdb selects TRBD1, and the lack of DNA leaves this call unchecked. Per the germline V gene, CDR1 is GTSNPN and CDR2 is SVGIG (reference sequence). The length of the CDR3 is 14 residues. CDR3 region: CAWLSGAGGNTIYF.

V usage is TRBV25-1 and J usage is TRBJ2-5. Germline assignment: CDR1 MGHDK and CDR2 SYGVNS. This CDR3 contains 13 residues. The CDR3: CASSEYGQETQYF.

The chain uses TRBV14 and TRBJ1-1; TCRdb indicates TRBD1, and absent DNA this call remains unverified. This CDR3 has 14 amino acids. Germline CDR1 SGHDN, CDR2 FVKESK. CDR3 protein: CASSQTGRKAEAFF.

V gene TRBV28 combines with J gene TRBJ2-2; TCRdb's D gene call, TRBD1, goes unchecked for lack of DNA. Germline CDR1 reads MDHEN; CDR2 reads SYDVKM. CDR3 length equals 13 residues. This chain's CDR3 is CAFGGGNTGELFF.

The chain is built from TRBV4-1 and TRBJ2-3; as DNA is missing, the TRBD1 call by TCRdb cannot be tested. Germline assignment: CDR1 MGHRA and CDR2 YSYEKL. CDR3 length: 18 residues. The CDR3 loop reads CASSQGGSGGRATDTQYF.